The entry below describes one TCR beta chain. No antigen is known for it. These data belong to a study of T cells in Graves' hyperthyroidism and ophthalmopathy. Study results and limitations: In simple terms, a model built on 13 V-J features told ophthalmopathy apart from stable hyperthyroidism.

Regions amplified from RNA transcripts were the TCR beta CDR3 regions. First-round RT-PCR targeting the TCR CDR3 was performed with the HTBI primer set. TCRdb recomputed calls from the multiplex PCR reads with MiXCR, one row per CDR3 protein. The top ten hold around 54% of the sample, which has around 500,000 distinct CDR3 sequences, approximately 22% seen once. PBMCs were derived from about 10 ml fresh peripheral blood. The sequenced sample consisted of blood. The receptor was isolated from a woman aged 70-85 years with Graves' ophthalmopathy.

In DNA form, the CDR3 reads TGTGCCAGCAGCCAAGCAGCGGGGATGAATAACAATGAGCAGTTCTTC. Its translation is CASSQAAGMNNNEQFF. The chain has TRBV3-1 and TRBJ2-1, with 7 bases fitting TRBD2. Trimming took 1 base from V and 5 from J; bases not matched to a gene: 8. The CDR3 has 16 amino acids. The germline gives CDR1 LGHDT, CDR2 YNNKEL (reference sequence).